A selection of T cell receptor beta chains follows, all from one sample in a study of human T cells and chemical hapten exposure. From the reads, TCRdb called clonotypes with MiXCR, one entry per CDR3 protein. The profile shows about 120,000 distinct CDR3 sequences, over 6.5% of them singletons. The specimen was whole blood. The receptors shown here come from a human donor in good health. Some clones in this sample may be carry-over from other donors' samples. CDR3s include the opening cysteine and the closing phenylalanine or tryptophan. Fields, in order: V gene, D gene, clone size, J gene, CDR3 DNA, CDR3 protein. D genes are given only for firm matches. Clone size appears in some rows only: once, few, many, or a class for an expanded clone.

>TRBV5-1|TRBD1|.|TRBJ1-4
TGCGCCAGCAGCTTCGGACAGGGGCATATTTCTGAAAAACTGTTTTTT
CASSFGQGHISEKLFF
>TRBV29-1|.|many|TRBJ1-1
TGCAGCGTTGAAGCCACGGACACCAGGAACACTGAAGCTTTCTTT
CSVEATDTRNTEAFF
>TRBV20-1|TRBD2|few|TRBJ2-7
TGCAGTGCTAGAGAGGGACTAGCGCCGGAGCAGTACTTC
CSAREGLAPEQYF
>TRBV29-1|.|few|TRBJ2-7
TGCAGCGTTGGCGTAGGTGGGCAGATCTACGAGCAGTACTTC
CSVGVGGQIYEQYF
>TRBV10-1|.|.|TRBJ2-7
TGCGCCAGCGCAACCCGGGACGGAACTAGGTACGAGCAGTACTTC
CASATRDGTRYEQYF
>TRBV11-1|.|.|TRBJ1-1
TGTGCCAGCAGCTTATTGGCGGGGGGCACTGAAGCTTTCTTT
CASSLLAGGTEAFF
>TRBV16|.|many|TRBJ2-7
TGTGCCAGCAGCGCCGGGACCCCTACGGAGCAGTACTTC
CASSAGTPTEQYF
>TRBV4-3|TRBD1|many|TRBJ2-7
TGCGCCAGCAGCACCCGGGACAGTCCCGCCTACGAGCAGTACTTC
CASSTRDSPAYEQYF
>TRBV6-1|TRBD1|few|TRBJ1-5
TGTGCCAGCATGCACAGGGGTGGACAGCCCCAGCATTTT
CASMHRGGQPQHF
>TRBV11-2|TRBD2|few|TRBJ2-2
TGTGCCAGCAGGTCTCCCAGACTAGCGGAGAACACCGGGGAGCTGTTTTTT
CASRSPRLAENTGELFF
>TRBV7-9|.|many|TRBJ2-3
TGTGCCAGCAGCTTGGAGGAGCGGATCACAGATACGCAGTATTTT
CASSLEERITDTQYF
>TRBV7-2|.|many|TRBJ1-2
TGTGCCAGCAGCTTAGCTCCCCAATGGGGGCATGGCTACACCTTC
CASSLAPQWGHGYTF
>TRBV27|.|few|TRBJ1-4
TGTGCCAGCAGTCCCCGGGCGGAAGAAAAACTGTTTTTT
CASSPRAEEKLFF
>TRBV27|.|.|TRBJ1-2
TGTGCCAGCAGTTTATCGAGGGCCTTGAACTATGGCTACACCTTC
CASSLSRALNYGYTF
>TRBV12-5|TRBD1|.|TRBJ2-7
TGTGCTAGTGCCCACGGGACAGGGCTTTACGAGCAGTACTTC
CASAHGTGLYEQYF
>TRBV5-5|.|.|TRBJ2-3
TGTGCCAGCAGCTCAGCTAGCACAGATACGCAGTATTTT
CASSSASTDTQYF
>TRBV11-2|.|few|TRBJ2-3
TGTGCCAGCAGCTTCCCGTCGTCAGATACGCAGTATTTT
CASSFPSSDTQYF
>TRBV19|.|few|TRBJ2-4
TGTGCCAGTAGTATAGATTCTAGCCCAGAGTACTTC
CASSIDSSPEYF
>TRBV18|TRBD2|.|TRBJ2-3
TGTGCCAGCTCACCAACTACTAGCGCGAGGCGGGACACAGATACGCAGTATTTT
CASSPTTSARRDTDTQYF
>TRBV10-3|.|.|TRBJ2-1
TGTGCCATCAGTGAGTCCGCGGTCCTACCGAGGGGCAATGAGCAGTTCTTC
CAISESAVLPRGNEQFF
>TRBV12-3/TRBV12-4|TRBD1|many|TRBJ1-1
TGTGCCAGCAGTTTGGACAGGATTAACACTGAAGCTTTCTTT
CASSLDRINTEAFF
>TRBV6-2/TRBV6-3|.|few|TRBJ1-1
TGTGCCAGCAGTTACCTGGGGGAAGCTTTCTTT
CASSYLGEAFF
>TRBV5-1|TRBD1|few|TRBJ1-1
TGCGCCAGCAGCAAGGGACAGACAAACACTGAAGCTTTCTTT
CASSKGQTNTEAFF
>TRBV5-1|.|few|TRBJ2-1
TGCGCCAGCAGTACCGGGACACTGGCCAATGAGCAGTTCTTC
CASSTGTLANEQFF
>TRBV11-2|.|.|TRBJ2-5
TGTGCCAGCAGCTTAGATCCGGGTTTGGCCCAGTACTTC
CASSLDPGLAQYF
>TRBV29-1|TRBD2|.|TRBJ2-2
TGCAGCGTTGAGTTGGGCGGGAGGGCCGGAACCGGGGAGCTGTTTTTT
CSVELGGRAGTGELFF
>TRBV5-5|.|few|TRBJ1-6
TGTGCCAGCAGCTTCCCGACAGGCTTCAGATATAATTCACCCCTCCACTTT
CASSFPTGFRYNSPLHF
>TRBV12-3/TRBV12-4|.|many|TRBJ1-6
TGTGCCAGCAGTTTGTGGGGGATTCCAAATTCACCCCTCCACTTT
CASSLWGIPNSPLHF
>TRBV20-1|.|many|TRBJ2-7
TGCAGTGCTAGTTCCGGACAGACCTACGAGCAGTACTTC
CSASSGQTYEQYF
>TRBV27|.|few|TRBJ1-4
TGTGCCAGCAGTTCTCTCGTAGGGCCGAATGAAAAACTGTTTTTT
CASSSLVGPNEKLFF
>TRBV9|.|many|TRBJ1-1
TGTGCCAGCAGCGTAGCTACGCGAGGAGCGGGTAGCACTGAAGCTTTCTTT
CASSVATRGAGSTEAFF
>TRBV29-1|.|.|TRBJ2-7
TGCAGCGTTGGCGTCTCCTACGAGCAGTACTTC
CSVGVSYEQYF
>TRBV5-1|TRBD1|many|TRBJ1-1
TGCGCCAGCAGCTTCCCAAGACAGGGGAGCACTGAAGCTTTCTTT
CASSFPRQGSTEAFF